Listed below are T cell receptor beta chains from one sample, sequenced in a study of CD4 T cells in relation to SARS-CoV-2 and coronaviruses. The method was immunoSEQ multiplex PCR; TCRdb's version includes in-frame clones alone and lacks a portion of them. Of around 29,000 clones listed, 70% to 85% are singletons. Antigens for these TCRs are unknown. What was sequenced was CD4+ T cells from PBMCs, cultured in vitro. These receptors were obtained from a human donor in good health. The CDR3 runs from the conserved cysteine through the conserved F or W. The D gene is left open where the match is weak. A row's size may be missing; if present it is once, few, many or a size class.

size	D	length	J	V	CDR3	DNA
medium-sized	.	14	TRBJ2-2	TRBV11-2	CASSFRTNTGELFF	TGTGCCAGCAGCTTCCGGACGAACACCGGGGAGCTGTTTTTT
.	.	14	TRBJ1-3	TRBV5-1	CASRQQSVENTIYF	TGCGCCAGCAGACAGCAGTCAGTGGAGAACACCATATATTTT
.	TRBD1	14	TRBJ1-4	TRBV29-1	CSVDSGTGGGKLFF	TGCAGCGTTGACTCCGGGACAGGGGGCGGAAAACTGTTTTTT
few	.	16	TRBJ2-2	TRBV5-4	CASSNPTITPGGELFF	TGTGCCAGCAGCAACCCGACTATCACCCCCGGCGGGGAGCTGTTTTTT
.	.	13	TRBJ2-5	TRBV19	CASRGLDQETQYF	TGTGCCAGTAGAGGACTTGACCAAGAGACCCAGTACTTC
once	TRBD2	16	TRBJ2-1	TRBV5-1	CASSSGSGRAFNEQFF	TGCGCCAGCAGCTCCGGAAGCGGGAGGGCCTTCAATGAGCAGTTCTTC
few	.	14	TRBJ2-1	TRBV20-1	CSASGVGLRGEQFF	TGCAGTGCTAGTGGTGTAGGACTCCGAGGGGAGCAGTTCTTC
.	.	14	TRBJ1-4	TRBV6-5	CASSFGGGREKLFF	TGTGCCAGCAGCTTTGGTGGGGGGAGGGAAAAACTGTTTTTT
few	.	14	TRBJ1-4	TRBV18	CASSPGGYNEKLFF	TGTGCCAGCTCACCCGGCGGGTATAATGAAAAACTGTTTTTT
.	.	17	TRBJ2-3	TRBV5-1	CASSLALGRGATDTQYF	TGCGCCAGCAGCTTGGCTCTGGGACGGGGGGCCACAGATACGCAGTATTTT
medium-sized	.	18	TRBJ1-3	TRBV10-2	CASSETLWGHISGNTIYF	TGCGCCAGCAGCGAGACCCTATGGGGGCATATCTCTGGAAACACCATATATTTT
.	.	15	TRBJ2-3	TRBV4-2	CASSQDRGRTDTQYF	TGTGCCAGCAGCCAAGATCGGGGTAGAACAGATACGCAGTATTTT
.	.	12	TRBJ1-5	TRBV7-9	CASSGGFKPQHF	TGTGCCAGCAGCGGGGGTTTCAAGCCCCAGCATTTT
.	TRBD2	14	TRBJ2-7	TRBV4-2	CASSPVAGGREQYF	TGTGCCAGCAGCCCGGTAGCGGGAGGGCGCGAGCAGTACTTC
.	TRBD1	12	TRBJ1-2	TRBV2	CASSQGARGYTF	TGTGCCAGCAGCCAGGGGGCTCGAGGCTACACCTTC
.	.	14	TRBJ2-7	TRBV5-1	CASSPLDVAYEQYF	TGCGCCAGCAGCCCACTGGACGTCGCCTACGAGCAGTACTTC
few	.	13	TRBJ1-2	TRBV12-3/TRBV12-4	CASSLEWDRGYTF	TGTGCCAGCAGTCTGGAGTGGGATCGGGGCTACACCTTC
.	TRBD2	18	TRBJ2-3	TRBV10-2	CASKQGRIAGYSADTQYF	TGCGCCAGCAAACAAGGCAGGATAGCGGGATATAGTGCAGATACGCAGTATTTT
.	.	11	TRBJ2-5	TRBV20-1	CSALAAETQYF	TGCAGTGCTCTTGCAGCGGAGACCCAGTACTTC
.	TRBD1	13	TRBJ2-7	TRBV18	CASSPGTGYEQYF	TGTGCCAGCTCACCCGGGACAGGTTACGAGCAGTACTTC
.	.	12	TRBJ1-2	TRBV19	CASSIRDSGYTF	TGTGCCAGTAGTATAAGGGATTCTGGCTACACCTTC
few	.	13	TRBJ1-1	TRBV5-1	CASSLDSNTEAFF	TGCGCCAGCAGCTTGGATTCGAACACTGAAGCTTTCTTT
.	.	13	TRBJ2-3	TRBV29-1	CSVELQGSDTQYF	TGCAGCGTTGAGCTACAGGGATCTGATACGCAGTATTTT
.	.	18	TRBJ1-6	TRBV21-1	CASSKARDRNFYNSPLHF	TGTGCCAGCAGCAAAGCCCGGGACAGAAACTTTTATAATTCACCCCTCCACTTT
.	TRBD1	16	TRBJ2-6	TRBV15	CATSSGQGAGANVLTF	TGTGCCACCAGCAGCGGACAGGGGGCTGGGGCCAACGTCCTGACTTTC
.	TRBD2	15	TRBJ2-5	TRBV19	CASSSTSGRIETQYF	TGTGCCAGTAGTTCAACTAGCGGGAGGATAGAGACCCAGTACTTC
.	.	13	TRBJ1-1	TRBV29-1	CSVEEGAGTEAFF	TGCAGCGTTGAGGAGGGAGCGGGCACTGAAGCTTTCTTT
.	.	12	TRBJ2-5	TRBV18	CASSPRRETQYF	TGTGCCAGCTCACCACGCCGGGAGACCCAGTACTTC
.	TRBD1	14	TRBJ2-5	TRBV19	CASSIGQGKETQYF	TGTGCCAGTAGTATAGGACAGGGGAAAGAGACCCAGTACTTC
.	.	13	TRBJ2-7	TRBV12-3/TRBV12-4	CASRRELDYEQYF	TGTGCCAGCAGAAGGGAGTTGGACTACGAGCAGTACTTC
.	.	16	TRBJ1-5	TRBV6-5	CASSYSSRSSNQPQHF	TGTGCCAGCAGTTACTCCTCCAGGAGTAGCAATCAGCCCCAGCATTTT
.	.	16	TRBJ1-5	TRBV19	CASSTIEGGPNQPQHF	TGTGCCAGTAGCACAATCGAAGGCGGCCCGAATCAGCCCCAGCATTTT
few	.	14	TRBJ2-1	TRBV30	CAWRLGLGPNEQFF	TGTGCCTGGCGTCTGGGCTTAGGGCCGAATGAGCAGTTCTTC
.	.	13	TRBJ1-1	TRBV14	CASSQNVNTEAFF	TGTGCCAGCAGCCAAAACGTGAACACTGAAGCTTTCTTT
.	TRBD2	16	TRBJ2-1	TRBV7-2	CASSLAGTSGNNEQFF	TGTGCCAGCAGCTTAGCTGGGACTAGCGGGAACAATGAGCAGTTCTTC
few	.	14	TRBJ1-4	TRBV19	CASSLTGGNEKLFF	TGTGCCAGTAGCCTCACAGGCGGTAATGAAAAACTGTTTTTT
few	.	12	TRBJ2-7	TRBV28	CASSPANYEQYF	TGTGCCAGCAGTCCCGCAAACTACGAGCAGTACTTC
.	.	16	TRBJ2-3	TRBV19	CASSEVGGMSLDTQYF	TGTGCCAGTAGTGAGGTGGGGGGAATGAGCCTGGATACGCAGTATTTT
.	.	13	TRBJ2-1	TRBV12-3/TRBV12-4	CASSFVDSSAQFF	TGTGCCAGCAGTTTCGTTGATAGTTCGGCGCAGTTCTTC
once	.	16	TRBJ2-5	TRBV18	CASSLSGGGGQETQYF	TGTGCCAGCTCACTATCCGGAGGGGGCGGGCAAGAGACCCAGTACTTC
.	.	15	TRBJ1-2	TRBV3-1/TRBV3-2	CASSQVFGTPYGYTF	TGTGCCAGCAGCCAAGTATTCGGCACCCCTTATGGCTACACCTTC
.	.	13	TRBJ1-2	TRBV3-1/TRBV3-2	CASSPAWVAGYTF	TGTGCCAGCAGCCCGGCGTGGGTAGCGGGCTACACCTTC
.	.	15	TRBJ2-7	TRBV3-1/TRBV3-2	CASSRRGGSSDEQYF	TGTGCCAGCAGCCGAAGAGGGGGAAGCTCCGACGAGCAGTACTTC
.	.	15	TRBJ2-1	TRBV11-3	CASSLDGDSYNEQFF	TGTGCCAGCAGCTTAGACGGAGACTCCTACAATGAGCAGTTCTTC
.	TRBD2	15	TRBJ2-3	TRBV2	CASSEVAGGQDTQYF	TGTGCCAGCAGTGAAGTAGCGGGGGGGCAAGATACGCAGTATTTT
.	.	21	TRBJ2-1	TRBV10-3	CAISESTLYRTGPRGNNEQFF	TGTGCCATCAGTGAGTCGACTCTTTATCGCACGGGGCCGCGCGGGAACAATGAGCAGTTCTTC
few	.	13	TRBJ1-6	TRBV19	CASSDTSNSPLHF	TGTGCCAGTAGTGACACGTCAAATTCACCCCTCCACTTT
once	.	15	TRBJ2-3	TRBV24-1	CATSDPSQGTDTQYF	TGTGCCACCAGTGACCCATCACAGGGCACAGATACGCAGTATTTT
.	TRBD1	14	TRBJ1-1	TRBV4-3	CASSPTGGTPEAFF	TGCGCCAGCAGCCCTACAGGGGGAACACCTGAAGCTTTCTTT
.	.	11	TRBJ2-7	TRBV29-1	CSVTGAHEQYF	TGCAGCGTTACGGGAGCCCACGAGCAGTACTTC
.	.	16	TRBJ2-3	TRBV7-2	CASSLEGFTSTDTQYF	TGTGCCAGCAGCTTAGAAGGGTTCACTAGCACAGATACGCAGTATTTT
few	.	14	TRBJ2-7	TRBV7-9	CASSLAAVSYEQYF	TGTGCCAGCAGCTTAGCTGCAGTCTCCTACGAGCAGTACTTC